Following are 15 T cell receptor beta chains from one sample sequenced in a study of cytomegalovirus exposure and HLA in healthy donors. The PCR used 60 Vbeta and 13 Jbeta primers. Repertoires were generated with immunoSEQ multiplex PCR, while TCRdb's copy carries only in-frame clones and drops some. The sample records tens of thousands of clones, roughly 84% being singletons. Source material: PBMCs. All receptors derive from a woman aged 25 to 39 in good health and CMV-seronegative.

V and J are TRBV2 and TRBJ2-7; D ambiguous. Germline assignment: CDR1 SNHLY and CDR2 FYNNEI. V lost 5 bases, J lost 1 base, and 6 bases lay in between. There are 12 residues in the CDR3. The CDR3 bases are TGTGCCAGCAGTCCACTTTCCTACGAGCAGTACTTC. This translates into CASSPLSYEQYF.

The chain couples TRBV10-3 to TRBJ1-3; TRBD1 aligns across 7 bases. CDR3 length equals 14 residues. From germline, CDR1 is ENHRY and CDR2 SYGVKD. The V segment lost 5 bases and the J segment 2 bases; nucleotides outside the gene matches: 3. DNA for the CDR3: TGTGCCATCAGTCCCGACAGGGCTGGAAACACCATATATTTT. Amino acid sequence: CAISPDRAGNTIYF.

V gene TRBV2 combines with J gene TRBJ1-4, with D possibly matching TRBD1 (6 bases). The CDR3 has 15 residues. CDR1 and CDR2 from the germline V gene are SNHLY and FYNNEI. V lost 2 bases and J lost 7, with 14 bases in between. The CDR3 here is CASSEMWGQGEKLFF. The CDR3 DNA sequence: TGTGCCAGCAGTGAAATGTGGGGGCAGGGTGAAAAACTGTTTTTT.

About this clone itself: Other DNA sequences in this specimen translate into the identical CDR3. The V call is TRBV25-1, the J call TRBJ2-3, with 9 nucleotides matching TRBD2. V was pared by 1 base and J by 4 bases, with 6 bases of the junction left unmatched. CDR1 MGHDK and CDR2 SYGVNS come from the germline V gene. CDR3 length equals 16 residues. CDR3 sequence reads: CASSEWVSGGSDTQYF. The CDR3 DNA sequence: TGTGCCAGCAGTGAATGGGTTAGCGGGGGATCAGATACGCAGTATTTT.

A single count supports this clone. The chain couples TRBV7-9 to TRBJ2-1; D unclear. The V and J ends lost 1 base and 6 bases respectively, with 10 bases between them. Germline V gives CDR1 SEHNR, CDR2 FQNEAQ (reference sequence). The CDR3 is made up of 14 amino acids. Written as DNA, the CDR3 is TGTGCCAGCAGCTTAGAAGCTTTCTTCAATGAGCAGTTCTTC. It translates to CASSLEAFFNEQFF.

V usage is TRBV5-1 and J usage is TRBJ2-3, with a weak D call TRBD2 (6 bases). Looked up from germline, CDR1 is SGHRS and CDR2 is YFSETQ. The CDR3 totals 15 residues. With 4 bases removed from V and 0 bases from J, the gap between germline ends came to 12 bases. Written as DNA, the CDR3 is TGCGCCAGCAGCATCACCGGGACTAGCACAGATACGCAGTATTTT. Translated, it gives CASSITGTSTDTQYF.

The chain recombines TRBV6-5 with TRBJ1-2, with 7 bases identical to TRBD1. The CDR3 totals 13 residues. V lost 6 bases, J lost 7 bases, and 8 bases stayed unmatched. CDR1 and CDR2 (germline): MNHEY, SVGAGI. CDR3 region: CASRGQLGSGYTF. In nucleotides, the CDR3 is TGTGCCAGCAGGGGACAGTTAGGGAGTGGCTACACCTTC.

This chain joins TRBV6-1 and TRBJ2-7; 9 positions agree with TRBD1. Germline CDR1 reads MNHNS; CDR2 reads SASEGT. V lost 10 bases to trimming and J lost 1 base; unmatched junction nucleotides: 5. The CDR3 contains 13 residues. CDR3 sequence (DNA): TGTGCCATACCGGGACAGGGATCCTACGAGCAGTACTTC. Encoded protein: CAIPGQGSYEQYF.

The sample holds a few counts of this clone. This chain uses TRBV6-6 with TRBJ1-5; 7 bases fit TRBD1. This CDR3 is built from 14 residues. The ends lost 2 bases at V and 6 bases at J; junction bases unmatched: 4. CDR1 is MNHNY, CDR2 SVGAGI, per germline (reference sequence). CDR3 loop: CASSYDRAVQPQHF. Here the CDR3 DNA reads TGTGCCAGCAGTTACGACAGGGCGGTTCAGCCCCAGCATTTT.

The genes are TRBV4-1 and TRBJ1-2, with TRBD1 as a possible D gene (6 bases). The CDR3 is 14 residues long. The V gene lost 4 bases and the J gene lost 4 bases, with 13 bases spanning the gap. The germline gives CDR1 MGHRA, CDR2 YSYEKL. This CDR3 reads CASSPAAGAYGYTF. CDR3 sequence (DNA): TGCGCCAGCAGCCCCGCCGCGGGGGCCTATGGCTACACCTTC.

The table lists this clone with a count of one. The chain uses TRBV5-1 and TRBJ1-1; 8 bases line up with TRBD1. Germline lookup yields CDR1 SGHRS and CDR2 YFSETQ. With V trimmed by 5 bases and J by 5 bases, 17 bases remained unmatched. This CDR3 contains 17 residues. CDR3 sequence: CASSNSLLDRGMTEAFF. CDR3 coding DNA: TGCGCCAGCAGTAATTCCCTCCTCGACAGGGGAATGACTGAAGCTTTCTTT.

The chain combines TRBV5-1 with TRBJ2-7; 9 nucleotides match TRBD1. The ends lost 5 bases at V and 5 bases at J; junction bases unmatched: 11. CDR1 and CDR2 (germline): SGHRS, YFSETQ. This CDR3 region has 15 residues. The CDR3 reads CASRRGTGLPNEQYF. DNA of the CDR3: TGCGCCAGCAGAAGGGGGACAGGGTTGCCCAACGAGCAGTACTTC.

CDR3 loop: CASSQTSGSYEQYV. The CDR3 nucleotides are TGTGCCAGCAGTCAAACTAGCGGGAGTTACGAGCAGTACGTC. This rearrangement joins TRBV28 to TRBJ2-7; 11 bases line up with TRBD2. Trimming at V came to 5 bases and at J to 4 bases, leaving 4 bases not matched to a gene. The germline CDR1 and CDR2 sequences are MDHEN and SYDVKM. CDR3 length: 14 residues.

The rearrangement uses TRBV5-4 and TRBJ2-3, with 10 bases fitting TRBD2. V dropped 5 bases and J dropped 4; count of bases not matched to a gene: 7. CDR3 length equals 15 residues. Germline V gene lookup returns CDR1 SGHNT and CDR2 YYREEE (reference sequence). The CDR3 is CASRGLAGAADTQYF. As DNA, the CDR3 is TGTGCCAGCAGGGGGCTAGCGGGAGCGGCAGATACGCAGTATTTT.

V and J are TRBV4-2 and TRBJ1-6; 8 bases line up with TRBD1. Germline CDR1 and CDR2: LGHNA and YNFKEQ. There are 15 residues in the CDR3. The ends lost 6 bases at V and 5 bases at J; junction bases unmatched: 6. CDR3 sequence (DNA): TGTGCCAGCAGTCCCTTGGACAGGGATAATTCACCCCTCCACTTT. This codes for CASSPLDRDNSPLHF.